This T cell receptor beta chain emerged from a study of T cells expressing NK-cell markers. TCRdb re-called the 5' RACE reads and gives one entry per CDR3 protein, without DNA. The sample includes 350,000 to 500,000 distinct CDR3 sequences. CDR1 is MDHEN, CDR2 SYDVKM, per germline. The CDR3 consists of 13 residues. This sequence was found in a woman between 18 and 70 years old in good health. The sample comprised blood T cells: a sorted CD56 or NKG2C T cell subset, CD4+ or CD8+ T cells, or bulk PBMC T cells (not recorded which). The chain joins TRBV28 to TRBJ2-3; TCRdb outputs TRBD2, but without DNA this stays unchecked. CDR3: CAARGGATDTQYF.